This TCR beta chain stems from a study of Graves' ophthalmopathy and Graves' hyperthyroidism. Beta-chain TCR CDR3 regions were amplified from RNA transcripts. Following a first-round RT-PCR that used HTBI primers, a second-round multiplex PCR was carried out. MiXCR, applied by TCRdb to the multiplex PCR reads, yields one record per CDR3 protein. Here the sample spans about 700,000 distinct CDR3 sequences, 35% to 45% being singletons. Germline-derived CDR1 and CDR2 are SGHAT and FQNNGV. V gave up 8 bases and J gave up 2 bases, with 13 bases separating them. The CDR3 covers 13 residues. The sequence came from an adult man with Graves' ophthalmopathy. The chain employs TRBV11-2 and TRBJ2-7; perhaps TRBD1 as D (7 bases). The sample consisted of peripheral blood. As DNA, the CDR3 is TGTGCCAGCCTCAGGGGGGCCACCTACGAGCAGTACTTC. It specifies CASLRGATYEQYF.